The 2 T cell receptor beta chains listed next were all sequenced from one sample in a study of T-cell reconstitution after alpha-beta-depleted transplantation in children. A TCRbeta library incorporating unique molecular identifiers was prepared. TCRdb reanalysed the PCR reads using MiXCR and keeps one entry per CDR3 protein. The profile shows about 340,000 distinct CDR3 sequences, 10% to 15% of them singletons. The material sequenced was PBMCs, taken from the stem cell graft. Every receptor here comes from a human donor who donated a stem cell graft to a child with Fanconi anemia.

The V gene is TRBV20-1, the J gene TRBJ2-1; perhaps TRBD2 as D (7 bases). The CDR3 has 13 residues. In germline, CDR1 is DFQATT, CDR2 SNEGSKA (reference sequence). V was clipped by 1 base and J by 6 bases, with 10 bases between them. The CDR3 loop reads CSARGGGANEQFF. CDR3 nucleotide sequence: TGCAGTGCTAGAGGAGGGGGGGCCAATGAGCAGTTCTTC.

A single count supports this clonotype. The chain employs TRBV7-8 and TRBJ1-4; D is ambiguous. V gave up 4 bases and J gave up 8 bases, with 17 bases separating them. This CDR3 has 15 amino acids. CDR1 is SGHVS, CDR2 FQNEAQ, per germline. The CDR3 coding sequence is TGTGCCAGCAGCTCCGGACGGCTCCTAGAAGAAAAACTGTTTTTT. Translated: CASSSGRLLEEKLFF.